This T cell receptor beta chain was identified in a study of type 1 and type 2 diabetes patients. The length of the CDR3 is 13 residues. Germline V lookup: CDR1 MGHDK, CDR2 SYGVNS. Genomic DNA was the PCR template. Multiplex PCR with 30 forward and 13 reverse primers amplified the TCR beta CDR3. TCRdb independently ran MiXCR on the multiplex PCR reads; one entry per CDR3 protein. The sample lists 280,000 or so distinct CDR3 sequences; approximately 50% were seen once. This clonotype was counted ten times or more. What it binds is not known. Study findings and constraints: Some expanded clones seen only in T1D might occur in additional T2D or control samples. Type 2 diabetes patients had few highly-expanded CD4+ clones, median one.

The J gene is TRBJ1-2, the V gene TRBV25-1; maybe TRBD1 (6 bases). The receptor comes from a man in his late teens or twenties with type 2 diabetes. Sequencing input: peripheral blood mononuclear cells (PBMCs). DNA of the CDR3: TGTGCAACTATGGGGGGCAGGGGATATGGCTACACCTTC. Translating it yields CATMGGRGYGYTF.